The 14 T cell receptor beta chains reported below all come from one sample, sequenced in a study of technical replicates of blood from a handful of donors. Sequencing used immunoSEQ multiplex PCR; TCRdb keeps in-frame clones, though not all of them. This table has 50,000 to 65,000 clones, 85% to 95% appearing once. The sequenced sample was PBMCs. These TCRs come from a human donor in good health. Some clones in this sample may be carry-over from other donors' samples.

In nucleotides, the CDR3 is TGTGCCAGTAGACCAGTTAACACTGAAGCTTTCTTT. Translated, it gives CASRPVNTEAFF. The chain has TRBV19 and TRBJ1-1; D unclear. V was clipped by 6 bases and J by 2 bases, with 7 bases between them. From germline, CDR1 is LNHDA and CDR2 SQIVND (reference sequence). The length of the CDR3 is 12 residues.

V is TRBV5-1 and J is TRBJ2-5, with a tentative D call TRBD1 (6 bases). CDR1 and CDR2 (germline): SGHRS, YFSETQ. V was trimmed by 4 bases and J by 3 bases, leaving 7 bases between them. The CDR3 has 12 residues. In DNA, the CDR3 is TGCGCCAGCAGCCCAGGGGAAGAGACCCAGTACTTC. This sequence encodes CASSPGEETQYF.

V usage is TRBV7-6 and J usage is TRBJ2-2, with 8 bases that match TRBD2. The trim removed 1 base at V and 1 base at J, leaving 5 bases unmatched. The germline V gene encodes CDR1 SGHVS and CDR2 FNYEAQ. CDR3 length equals 17 residues. The CDR3 nucleotides read TGTGCCAGCAGCTTAGGCGTAGCGGGGATGAACACCGGGGAGCTGTTTTTT. Protein product: CASSLGVAGMNTGELFF. Full variable domain (missing parts from reference TRBV7-6 and TRBJ2-2): GAGVSQSPRYKVTKRGQDVALRCDPISGHVSLYWYRQALGQGPEFLTYFNYEAQQDKSGLPNDRFSAERPEGSISTLTIQRTEQRDSAMYRCASSLGVAGMNTGELFFGEGSRLTVL.

The gene calls are TRBV27 and TRBJ2-7; 7 positions match TRBD2. CDR3 length: 16 residues. V lost 1 base and J lost 4; bases outside the gene matches: 10. The germline V gene has CDR1 MNHEY and CDR2 SMNVEV (reference sequence). CDR3 residues: CASSLFRGGPLYEQYF. CDR3 bases: TGTGCCAGCAGTTTATTTCGGGGAGGGCCGTTGTACGAGCAGTACTTC.

CDR3 DNA: TGTGCCAGCAGCTTAGTCTACAGGGAGAACTATGGCTACACCTTC. Translated, it gives CASSLVYRENYGYTF. The gene calls are TRBV13 and TRBJ1-2; D might be TRBD1 (6 bases). This CDR3 has 15 residues. Trimming removed 1 base at V and 2 bases at J, with 11 bases between. CDR1 PRHDT and CDR2 FYEKMQ come from the germline V gene (reference sequence).

This chain uses TRBV5-6 with TRBJ1-1; 7 nucleotides agree with TRBD1. The CDR3 has 13 amino acids. V shed 4 bases and J 5 bases; nucleotides not matched to a gene: 5. Germline V CDR1 and CDR2: SGHDT, YYEEEE. The CDR3 spells CASSVQGGTEAFF. CDR3 DNA: TGTGCCAGCAGCGTCCAGGGGGGAACTGAAGCTTTCTTT.

The CDR3 protein is CASKWEGGTEAFF. In DNA, the CDR3 is TGTGCCAGCAAGTGGGAAGGGGGCACTGAAGCTTTCTTT. This chain connects TRBV2 to TRBJ1-1; maybe TRBD1 (6 bases). The CDR3 loop spans 13 amino acids. Germline lookup yields CDR1 SNHLY and CDR2 FYNNEI. Trimming removed 7 bases from V and 4 bases from J, with 13 bases in between. Full variable domain (rest looked up from reference TRBV2 and TRBJ1-1): EPEVTQTPSHQVTQMGQEVILRCVPISNHLYFYWYRQILGQKVEFLVSFYNNEISEKSEIFDDQFSVERPDGSNFTLKIRSTKLEDSAMYFCASKWEGGTEAFFGQGTRLTVV.

V and J are TRBV4-1 and TRBJ2-6, with 10 bases aligning to TRBD1. The CDR3 consists of 19 residues. The V gene's germline CDR1 is MGHRA and CDR2 YSYEKL. Trimming at V came to 6 bases and at J to 0 bases, leaving 11 bases not matched to a gene. DNA for the CDR3: TGCGCCAGCAGGTACCGGGACAGGGGACATACCTCTGGGGCCAACGTCCTGACTTTC. It encodes CASRYRDRGHTSGANVLTF.

The chain joins TRBV9 to TRBJ2-3; 12 bases fit TRBD1. The CDR3 runs 15 residues. Losses at the gene ends were 3 bases for V and 3 bases for J; bases not matched to a gene: 2. Germline CDR1 reads SGDLS; CDR2 reads YYNGEE. CDR3 loop: CASSGGQGATDTQYF. The CDR3 nucleotides read TGTGCCAGCAGCGGGGGACAGGGGGCGACAGATACGCAGTATTTT.

This rearrangement joins TRBV30 to TRBJ2-2; the match to TRBD2 covers 7 bases. Germline CDR1 GTSNPN, CDR2 SVGIG (reference sequence). The CDR3 totals 14 residues. Unmatched junction bases numbered 8, after V lost 5 bases and J lost 5 bases. CDR3 bases: TGTGCCTGGGGCGGGGAGGGCAGGACCGGGGAGCTGTTTTTT. Translation: CAWGGEGRTGELFF.

The table lists this clone with a count of one. The chain is built from TRBV4-2 and TRBJ2-7, with 12 bases fitting TRBD1. Per germline, CDR1 LGHNA and CDR2 YNFKEQ. This CDR3 is built from 15 residues. Germline trimming cut 1 base from V and 9 bases from J; bases unmatched to any gene: 7. The chain's CDR3 is CASSQGGTGGRWQYF. The CDR3 bases are TGTGCCAGCAGCCAAGGTGGGACAGGGGGCCGGTGGCAGTACTTC.

The rearrangement uses TRBV7-2 and TRBJ2-3; tentatively, D is TRBD2 (6 bases). Germline CDR1 is SGHTA and CDR2 is FQGNSA. The ends were cut back, 4 bases at V and 2 bases at J, with 13 bases in the middle. The CDR3 length is 15 residues. The CDR3 region has the DNA TGTGCCAGCAGCTCCGCCGGGACTCCCACAGATACGCAGTATTTT. It yields the protein CASSSAGTPTDTQYF.

This chain uses TRBV10-3 with TRBJ1-5, with 8 bases fitting TRBD1. The length of the CDR3 is 17 residues. CDR1 is ENHRY and CDR2 is SYGVKD in the germline V gene. V shed 1 base, J shed 2 bases, and the junction held 7 bases outside the gene matches. The CDR3 nucleotides read TGTGCCATCAGTGAGTTTGACAGGGGCGTTCGCAATCAGCCCCAGCATTTT. It translates to CAISEFDRGVRNQPQHF.

The chain has TRBV19 and TRBJ1-1; a possible D gene is TRBD1 (6 bases). Germline V CDR1 and CDR2: LNHDA, SQIVND (reference sequence). With 6 bases removed from V and 0 bases from J, the gap between germline ends came to 11 bases. CDR3 length: 14 residues. CDR3 sequence reads: CASSLTGMNTEAFF. CDR3 sequence (DNA): TGTGCCAGTAGCTTAACAGGGATGAACACTGAAGCTTTCTTT.